This T cell receptor beta chain is from a study of cytomegalovirus exposure and HLA in healthy donors. The CDR3 is made up of 17 amino acids. The V and J ends lost 0 bases and 1 base respectively, with 15 bases between them. CDR1 and CDR2 (germline): SGHTA, FQGNSA. Repertoires were generated with immunoSEQ multiplex PCR, while TCRdb's copy carries only in-frame clones and drops some. Among under 250,000 clones listed, 81% were seen once. The chain uses TRBV7-2 and TRBJ1-1, with a possible D match to TRBD1 (5 bases). The origin of this receptor is a woman in her thirties in good health and CMV-seronegative. The sequenced sample consisted of PBMCs. The CDR3 DNA reads TGTGCCAGCAGCTTAGCCTGGGGCGGGAGACAGAACACTGAAGCTTTCTTT. It is translated as CASSLAWGGRQNTEAFF.